The 24 T cell receptor beta chains below were found in one sample sequenced in a study of response to subunit inactivated influenza vaccine. TCRdb processed the RT-PCR reads anew with MiXCR; each CDR3 protein has one entry. The sample shows around 480,000 distinct CDR3 sequences, 16% of them seen only once. Here the sequenced sample was CD4+ T cells sorted from PBMCs, taken less than 30 months after vaccination. The receptors were sampled from a man in his fifties or sixties who received an inactivated influenza vaccine.

The chain employs TRBV6-1 and TRBJ1-2; the D is unclear. The V end was cut by 7 bases, the J end by 3 bases, with 15 bases between. The length of the CDR3 is 14 residues. Germline CDR1 and CDR2: MNHNS and SASEGT. CDR3 in amino acids: CASTQVRTYYGYTF. The CDR3, as DNA: TGTGCCAGCACCCAAGTGAGGACTTACTATGGCTACACCTTC.

The chain couples TRBV29-1 to TRBJ2-3; a weak D match, TRBD2 (5 bases). V was clipped by 5 bases and J by 1 base, with 10 bases between them. Germline V gene data show CDR1 as SQVTM and CDR2 as ANQGSEA. The CDR3 has 13 amino acids. In DNA, the CDR3 is TGCAGCGTTTCAGGAGGCGGCACAGATACGCAGTATTTT. Its translation is CSVSGGGTDTQYF.

This clonotype was seen more than once but under ten times. The chain carries TRBV20-1 and TRBJ2-5; D remains unclear. The CDR3 spans 16 residues. Deletions cut 0 bases from V and 2 bases from J, with 16 bases between. CDR1 and CDR2 from the germline V gene are DFQATT and SNEGSKA (reference sequence). CDR3 DNA sequence: TGCAGTGCTAGAGATTCCCTAAAGGTCCCTCAAGAGACCCAGTACTTC. Amino acids: CSARDSLKVPQETQYF.

A few counts support this clonotype. CDR3 sequence reads: CASSNRYFLRGANEKLFF. The CDR3 DNA sequence: TGTGCCAGCAGTAACCGATACTTCCTTCGGGGGGCTAATGAAAAACTGTTTTTT. The genes are TRBV11-1 and TRBJ1-4, with TRBD1 as a possible D gene (5 bases). CDR1 and CDR2 (germline): SGHAT, FQDESV (reference sequence). The V and J ends lost 6 bases and 3 bases respectively, with 23 bases between them. The CDR3 totals 18 residues.

This clonotype was observed a few times. The chain links TRBV5-6 to TRBJ2-3; perhaps TRBD2 as D (5 bases). Germline V gene sequence: CDR1 SGHDT, CDR2 YYEEEE. CDR3 length: 13 residues. V was shortened by 4 bases and J by 6 bases, with 12 bases between the two germline ends. CDR3 in amino acids: CASSPPRGDTQYF. As DNA, the CDR3 is TGTGCCAGCAGCCCCCCTCGAGGGGATACGCAGTATTTT.

This clonotype was picked up a small number of times. This chain uses TRBV10-3 with TRBJ2-1, with TRBD1 matching 8 bases. The CDR3 is made up of 13 amino acids. CDR1 and CDR2 from the germline V gene are ENHRY and SYGVKD. Trimming cost V 7 bases and J 9 bases; bases outside gene matches: 8. CDR3 loop: CAITDRENGEQFF. CDR3 DNA sequence: TGTGCCATCACGGACAGGGAAAATGGTGAGCAGTTCTTC.

The chain uses TRBV20-1 and TRBJ2-4; tentatively, D is TRBD1 (6 bases). Germline lookup yields CDR1 DFQATT and CDR2 SNEGSKA (reference sequence). The length of the CDR3 is 16 residues. The V and J ends lost 3 bases and 0 bases respectively, with 15 bases between them. The CDR3 sequence: CSASLLGAPAKNIQYF. In nucleotides, the CDR3 is TGCAGTGCTAGTCTGCTGGGGGCCCCAGCCAAAAACATTCAGTACTTC.

This clonotype was observed many times. This chain connects TRBV25-1 to TRBJ2-5; D remains ambiguous. From germline, CDR1 is MGHDK and CDR2 SYGVNS. Trimming removed 3 bases at V and 6 bases at J, with 5 bases between. The length of the CDR3 is 11 residues. Written as DNA, the CDR3 is TGTGCCAGCAGTGACATAAAGACCCAGTACTTC. It yields the protein CASSDIKTQYF.

This clonotype was picked up a small number of times. The chain combines TRBV20-1 with TRBJ2-1; no clear D. The CDR3 sequence is 16 residues long. Trimming pared 0 bases from V and 3 bases from J, leaving 15 bases between. Germline V CDR1 and CDR2: DFQATT, SNEGSKA (reference sequence). CDR3 coding DNA: TGCAGTGCTAGAGATCGGTCCCGGTCCCGCTACAATGAGCAGTTCTTC. Amino acids: CSARDRSRSRYNEQFF.

The CDR3 bases are TGTGCCAGCAGCCGCAGGAGTTTCCAAGAGACCCAGTACTTC. The encoded protein is CASSRRSFQETQYF. The chain is built from TRBV7-2 and TRBJ2-5; no reliable D call. The germline V gene encodes CDR1 SGHTA and CDR2 FQGNSA. The V end lost 5 bases, the J end lost 1 base, and 11 bases lay between the germline ends. The length of the CDR3 is 14 residues.

The sample holds a few counts of this clonotype. This sequence joins TRBV9 and TRBJ2-7; D possibly uses TRBD1 or TRBD2 (5 bases each). The CDR3 sequence is 15 residues long. Germline V gene sequence: CDR1 SGDLS, CDR2 YYNGEE. The ends were cut back, 0 bases at V and 1 base at J, with 11 bases in the middle. This CDR3 reads CASSVGWDGSYEQYF. For the CDR3, the DNA is TGTGCCAGCAGCGTAGGATGGGACGGATCCTACGAGCAGTACTTC.

This clonotype has at least ten counts. This sequence joins TRBV7-9 and TRBJ2-2, with D perhaps matching TRBD2 (5 bases). CDR1 and CDR2 from the germline V gene are SEHNR and FQNEAQ (reference sequence). CDR3 size: 15 residues. The V gene lost 7 bases and the J gene lost 6 bases, with 18 bases spanning the gap. DNA for the CDR3: TGTGCCAGCATCCCACTAGGCAGAAGGTCCGGGGAGCTGTTTTTT. Its translation: CASIPLGRRSGELFF.

This sequence joins TRBV5-1 and TRBJ2-2; D unresolved. Germline CDR1 is SGHRS and CDR2 is YFSETQ. Trimming shortened V by 0 bases and J by 1 base, and 4 bases separated the two germline ends. The CDR3 is made up of 14 amino acids. The CDR3 nucleotides read TGCGCCAGCAGCTTGGAACTGAACACCGGGGAGCTGTTTTTT. It is translated as CASSLELNTGELFF.

Only a few counts were recorded for this clonotype. The gene calls are TRBV15 and TRBJ2-7; 8 nucleotides line up with TRBD1. V lost 5 bases to trimming and J lost 3 bases; unmatched junction nucleotides: 9. From germline, CDR1 is LNHNV and CDR2 YYDKDF (reference sequence). This CDR3 contains 15 residues. The CDR3 coding sequence is TGTGCCACCAGCGGATTGACAGGGGTGGGCTACGAGCAGTACTTC. Protein product: CATSGLTGVGYEQYF.

The table lists this clonotype with many counts. The rearrangement uses TRBV20-1 and TRBJ2-7; 10 bases map to TRBD1. The CDR3 contains 13 residues. Unmatched junction bases numbered 3, after V lost 3 bases and J lost 4 bases. Germline loops: CDR1 DFQATT, CDR2 SNEGSKA (reference sequence). CDR3 residues: CSARGQGTYEQYF. DNA of the CDR3: TGCAGTGCTAGGGGACAGGGGACATACGAGCAGTACTTC.

This chain connects TRBV6-2 or TRBV6-3 to TRBJ2-3; D gene ambiguous. V dropped 3 bases and J dropped 9 bases, with 19 bases sitting between them. This CDR3 region has 15 residues. Germline V lookup: CDR1 MNHEY, CDR2 SVGEGT. CDR3 sequence (DNA): TGTGCCAGCAGTTATACCAGCCTTTATCTTGGGACGCAGTATTTT. It specifies CASSYTSLYLGTQYF.

This chain uses TRBV7-9 with TRBJ1-2; unclear D gene. Germline V lookup: CDR1 SEHNR, CDR2 FQNEAQ (reference sequence). V was cut by 2 bases and J by 5 bases, with 12 bases left in between. The CDR3 extends over 14 amino acids. The CDR3 loop reads CASSLKQLSYGYTF. CDR3 bases: TGTGCCAGCAGCTTAAAACAGCTTTCGTATGGCTACACCTTC.

The chain couples TRBV3-1 to TRBJ2-3; no clear D gene. The CDR3 contains 13 residues. V shed 0 bases and J shed 3 bases, with 4 bases lying between them. Germline V lookup: CDR1 LGHDT, CDR2 YNNKEL (reference sequence). CDR3 amino acids: CASSQDATDTQYF. The CDR3 nucleotides read TGTGCCAGCAGCCAAGATGCGACAGATACGCAGTATTTT.

In its sample, this clonotype was seen a few times. The CDR3, as DNA: TGCAGTGCTAGTGTTCAGGGCCGTACCAATGAGCAGTTCTTC. Amino acids: CSASVQGRTNEQFF. The chain recombines TRBV20-1 with TRBJ2-1, with D possibly TRBD1 on 5 matching bases. CDR3 size: 14 residues. Trimming pared 3 bases from V and 6 bases from J, leaving 15 bases between. Germline CDR1 reads DFQATT; CDR2 reads SNEGSKA (reference sequence).

The genes are TRBV15 and TRBJ1-2; D ambiguous. Trimming shortened V by 1 base and J by 0 bases, and 6 bases separated the two germline ends. CDR1 is LNHNV, CDR2 YYDKDF, per germline (reference sequence). The CDR3 is 14 amino acids. The DNA of the CDR3 is TGTGCCACCAGCAGAGTAATGGCTAACTATGGCTACACCTTC. Amino acid sequence: CATSRVMANYGYTF.

J is TRBJ1-2 and V is TRBV28, with 7 positions matching TRBD1. The CDR3 has 14 residues. V was clipped by 6 bases and J by 5 bases; unmatched bases: 9. CDR1 MDHEN and CDR2 SYDVKM come from the germline V gene. CDR3 sequence reads: CASSLGTAPYGYTF. The DNA for the CDR3 is TGTGCCAGCAGCCTTGGGACAGCCCCTTATGGCTACACCTTC.

This clonotype was picked up a small number of times. The chain is built from TRBV4-3 and TRBJ1-1, with 7 bases identical to TRBD1. Per the germline V gene, CDR1 is LGHNA and CDR2 is YSLEER. The CDR3 has 15 amino acids. V lost 0 bases and J lost 5; bases outside the gene matches: 6. The CDR3 is CASSQDPQGRTEAFF. The CDR3 DNA reads TGCGCCAGCAGCCAAGACCCACAGGGGAGGACTGAAGCTTTCTTT.

A few counts support this clonotype. This rearrangement joins TRBV28 to TRBJ1-5; D possibly corresponds to TRBD1 (6 bases). The CDR3 is made up of 15 amino acids. The ends were cut back, 8 bases at V and 5 bases at J, with 19 bases in the middle. Germline V gene sequence: CDR1 MDHEN, CDR2 SYDVKM. CDR3 coding DNA: TGTGCCAGCCGTTACGGGACAAGCTTTTATCAGCCCCAGCATTTT. Translating it yields CASRYGTSFYQPQHF.

The rearrangement links TRBV19 to TRBJ2-1, with 9 positions matching TRBD2. V gave up 1 base and J gave up 2 bases; unmatched junction bases: 3. CDR1 is LNHDA and CDR2 is SQIVND in the germline V gene (reference sequence). This CDR3 has 16 amino acids. CDR3 coding DNA: TGTGCCAGTAGTATAGTGGCGGGAGGGCCCTACAATGAGCAGTTCTTC. Its translation: CASSIVAGGPYNEQFF.